The 5 T cell receptor beta chains in this list originate from one sample, sequenced in a study of CD8+CD57+ T cells in acquired aplastic anemia. Profiling of TCR beta VDJ combinations and CDR3 sequences used genomic DNA as template. MiXCR was run by TCRdb on the reads, yielding one entry per CDR3 protein. The table lists approximately 170,000 distinct CDR3 sequences, 55% to 75% of them singletons. The sequenced sample was sorted CD4+, CD8+, or CD8+CD57+ T cells (not recorded which) from PBMCs. The origin of the receptors is a human donor in good health.

This clonotype was detected ten times or more. V usage is TRBV12-3 or TRBV12-4 and J usage is TRBJ1-5, with D perhaps TRBD1 (6 bases). The CDR3 is 14 amino acids. Trimming shortened V by 0 bases and J by 7 bases, and 10 bases separated the two germline ends. CDR3 sequence: CASSLASGQQPQHF. CDR3 sequence (DNA): TGTGCCAGCAGTTTAGCGTCGGGACAACAGCCCCAGCATTTT.

The CDR3 reads CASSLSRGSGELFF. In DNA, the CDR3 is TGTGCCAGCAGCTTAAGTAGGGGGAGCGGGGAGCTGTTTTTT. The chain links TRBV7-9 to TRBJ2-2; weak D call: TRBD1 (6 bases). The CDR3 consists of 14 residues. V shed 2 bases and J shed 7 bases, with 11 bases lying between them. Per the germline V gene, CDR1 is SEHNR and CDR2 is FQNEAQ (reference sequence).

Many counts were recorded for this clonotype. The V call is TRBV7-6, the J call TRBJ2-3; D remains ambiguous. The CDR3 spans 15 residues. Germline CDR1 is SGHVS and CDR2 is FNYEAQ. Trimming took off 2 bases at V and 1 base at J, with 10 bases between the two ends. The CDR3 spells CASSLWDGGTDTQYF. The CDR3 DNA sequence: TGTGCCAGCAGCTTATGGGATGGTGGCACAGATACGCAGTATTTT.

The CDR3 region is CASRDHGGANEQFF. The CDR3 bases are TGTGCCAGCAGGGACCATGGGGGGGCCAATGAGCAGTTCTTC. The chain joins TRBV7-3 to TRBJ2-1, with D possibly being TRBD2 (7 bases). V was clipped by 6 bases and J by 6 bases, with 15 bases between them. The germline gives CDR1 SGHTA, CDR2 FQGTGA. This CDR3 comprises 14 residues.

The genes are TRBV20-1 and TRBJ2-1; tentative D call: TRBD2 (5 bases). The CDR3 has 14 amino acids. V gave up 4 bases and J gave up 3 bases, with 13 bases separating them. Germline V CDR1 and CDR2: DFQATT, SNEGSKA (reference sequence). The CDR3 nucleotides are TGCAGTGCTATGTTGGGCGAGGGCTACAATGAGCAGTTCTTC. It translates to CSAMLGEGYNEQFF.